The source of this T cell receptor (beta chain) is a study of CD8+CD57+ T cells in acquired aplastic anemia. Background on the study: Across the sorted CD4+ and CD8+ cells, DNA amounts averaged roughly 3 ug.

Regarding the study as a whole: Patients and controls were found to share over 25 CD8+ CDR3 sequences.

Selection for sequencing was limited to patients who had shown CD8+CD57+ cell expansion by flow cytometry. Therapy had not been given to patients before blood sampling. The V and J ends lost 0 bases and 4 bases, in that order; junction bases with no gene match: 11. The CDR3 covers 19 residues. Germline CDR1 and CDR2: ENHRY and SYGVKD. Genomic DNA acted as the template from which TCR beta VDJ combination and CDR3 sequence profiling were carried out. TCRdb reprocessed the reads via MiXCR and lists one record per CDR3 protein. Altogether hundreds of thousands of distinct CDR3 sequences are present, around 32% being singletons, with the ten largest covering 0.82%. This clonotype was recorded many times. Its specificity is not known.

Sequencing input: sorted CD4+, CD8+, or CD8+CD57+ T cells (not recorded which) from PBMCs. The receptor was derived from a human donor with aplastic anemia. The V call is TRBV10-3, the J call TRBJ2-7; 14 bases map to TRBD2. In DNA, the CDR3 is TGTGCCATCAGTGAGTCCCTGGGAGGGGGACTAGCGGGAGATTACGAGCAGTACTTC. Amino acid sequence: CAISESLGGGLAGDYEQYF.